These 22 T cell receptor beta chains originate from one sample sequenced in a study of blood T cells in healthy people across ages. The authors ran a second PCR of roughly 6 to 12 cycles using a sample-barcoded 5' primer and a J-beta primer mix. TCRdb independently ran MiXCR on the 5' RACE reads; one entry per CDR3 protein. The top ten hold under 8.5% of the sample, which has roughly 1,300,000 distinct CDR3 sequences, 45% to 70% seen once. What was sequenced was blood. The source is a man younger than 35 in good health.

This chain uses TRBV20-1 with TRBJ2-5, with 10 bases lining up with TRBD1. Germline CDR1 reads DFQATT; CDR2 reads SNEGSKA (reference sequence). V lost 6 bases to trimming and J lost 3 bases; unmatched junction nucleotides: 7. The CDR3 loop spans 14 amino acids. The CDR3 DNA follows: TGCAGTGCCCCGGGACAGGGGCTCGAAGAGACCCAGTACTTC. It yields the protein CSAPGQGLEETQYF.

The sample holds one count of this clonotype. The chain combines TRBV2 with TRBJ2-5; 10 nucleotides agree with TRBD2. The germline CDR1 and CDR2 sequences are SNHLY and FYNNEI. Trimming took 7 bases from V and 3 from J; bases not matched to a gene: 8. The CDR3 sequence is 15 residues long. The CDR3 nucleotides are TGTGCCAGCACAATGAATAGCGGGGGGAAAGAGACCCAGTACTTC. Translating gives CASTMNSGGKETQYF.

The rearrangement links TRBV2 to TRBJ2-3, with 14 bases aligning to TRBD2. With V trimmed by 4 bases and J by 5 bases, 2 bases remained unmatched. CDR1 is SNHLY and CDR2 is FYNNEI in the germline V gene. The CDR3 consists of 15 residues. The CDR3 DNA is TGTGCCAGCAGTGCGACTAGCGGGAGGGGAGATACGCAGTATTTT. This codes for CASSATSGRGDTQYF.

V gene TRBV2 combines with J gene TRBJ2-1; either TRBD1 or TRBD2 may supply D (5 bases each). The CDR3 covers 13 residues. V was trimmed by 4 bases and J by 7 bases, leaving 11 bases between them. The germline V gene encodes CDR1 SNHLY and CDR2 FYNNEI. The CDR3 coding sequence is TGTGCCAGCAGTGCTACTGGGACGAATGAGCAGTTCTTC. Its translation is CASSATGTNEQFF.

The chain employs TRBV10-3 and TRBJ2-2; TRBD2 is a possible D gene (6 bases). The CDR3 covers 14 residues. Germline V CDR1 and CDR2: ENHRY, SYGVKD. With 8 bases removed from V and 1 base from J, the gap between germline ends came to 11 bases. The CDR3 bases are TGTGCCATCGGGGCGGGGAAGAACACCGGGGAGCTGTTTTTT. This codes for CAIGAGKNTGELFF.

The rearrangement uses TRBV29-1 and TRBJ2-4; D perhaps matches TRBD1 (5 bases). The ends were cut back, 3 bases at V and 0 bases at J, with 9 bases in the middle. This CDR3 has 14 residues. Germline CDR1 and CDR2: SQVTM and ANQGSEA. Here the CDR3 DNA reads TGCAGCGTTGAGAGACAGCTAGCCAAAAACATTCAGTACTTC. The encoded protein is CSVERQLAKNIQYF. Using reference TRBV29-1 and TRBJ2-4 for the parts outside the CDR3, the full variable domain is SAVISQKPSRDICQRGTSLTIQCQVDSQVTMMFWYRQQPGQSLTLIATANQGSEATYESGFVIDKFPISRPNLTFSTLTVSNMSPEDSSIYLCSVERQLAKNIQYFGAGTRLSVL.

The J gene is TRBJ2-3, the V gene TRBV6-2 or TRBV6-3; TRBD2 matches at 11 bases. The V gene end was trimmed by 5 bases and the J gene end by 2 bases; junction bases not matched to a gene: 6. The CDR3 spans 16 residues. The germline gives CDR1 MNHEY, CDR2 SVGEGT. CDR3 region: CASSRPLAGDTDTQYF. The CDR3 DNA sequence: TGTGCCAGCAGTCGACCACTAGCGGGGGACACAGATACGCAGTATTTT.

The chain employs TRBV27 and TRBJ2-3; a possible D gene is TRBD1 (5 bases). Germline values: CDR1 MNHEY, CDR2 SMNVEV (reference sequence). The CDR3 has 16 amino acids. V gave up 1 base and J gave up 0 bases, with 11 bases separating them. CDR3 in amino acids: CASSLLGVRSTDTQYF. The CDR3 DNA reads TGTGCCAGCAGTTTATTAGGGGTACGGAGCACAGATACGCAGTATTTT.

This clonotype was seen only once. V is TRBV28 and J is TRBJ2-4; 9 positions match TRBD2. After removal of 2 bases from V and 0 bases from J, the junction contained 2 bases not matched to a gene. The length of the CDR3 is 16 residues. Germline V CDR1 and CDR2: MDHEN, SYDVKM. The CDR3 DNA reads TGTGCCAGCAGTTTAGGGCGGGAGGGAGCCAAAAACATTCAGTACTTC. It specifies CASSLGREGAKNIQYF. Full variable domain (rest looked up from reference TRBV28 and TRBJ2-4): DVKVTQSSRYLVKRTGEKVFLECVQDMDHENMFWYRQDPGLGLRLIYFSYDVKMKEKGDIPEGYSVSREKKERFSLILESASTNQTSMYLCASSLGREGAKNIQYFGAGTRLSVL.

V is TRBV21-1 and J is TRBJ1-5; the tabulated D call, TRBD1, remains unverified against the DNA. TRBV21-1 is a recognized pseudogene. The CDR3 loop spans 22 amino acids. The CDR3 DNA is TGTGCCAGCAGCAAAGCGCCAGGTTGTTCAGGGGGCGTCGGATCTCGGAATCAGCCCCAGCATTTT. Its translation: CASSKAPGCSGGVGSRNQPQHF.

The sample holds many counts of this clonotype. The V and J genes are TRBV7-2 and TRBJ2-7; D gene ambiguous. Germline assignment: CDR1 SGHTA and CDR2 FQGNSA. The CDR3 sequence is 15 residues long. V lost 0 bases, J lost 7 bases, and 16 bases lay in between. CDR3 amino acids: CASSLATEFGSEQYF. For the CDR3, the DNA is TGTGCCAGCAGCTTAGCTACGGAGTTCGGGTCGGAGCAGTACTTC.

In its sample, this clonotype was seen once. The V and J genes are TRBV7-2 and TRBJ2-7; TRBD1 matches at 12 bases. This CDR3 spans 16 amino acids. V trimming: 0 bases; J trimming: 3 bases; junction bases outside the gene matches: 3. CDR1 and CDR2 from the germline V gene are SGHTA and FQGNSA. The DNA of the CDR3 is TGTGCCAGCAGCTTAGCGGGACAGGGGGCGTTCTACGAGCAGTACTTC. It translates to CASSLAGQGAFYEQYF.

The gene calls are TRBV20-1 and TRBJ2-1; no clear D. This CDR3 contains 12 residues. V lost 0 bases and J lost 9, with 9 bases in between. The germline gives CDR1 DFQATT, CDR2 SNEGSKA (reference sequence). The CDR3 is CSARDIGPEQFF. CDR3 DNA sequence: TGCAGTGCTAGAGATATCGGGCCTGAGCAGTTCTTC.

This clonotype showed up just once. The chain couples TRBV4-2 to TRBJ2-1, with 12 bases lining up with TRBD2. The CDR3 runs 18 residues. J was trimmed by 4 bases and V by 0 bases; bases with no gene match: 7. Per the germline V gene, CDR1 is LGHNA and CDR2 is YNFKEQ. In DNA, the CDR3 is TGTGCCAGCAGCCAAGATGTGACTAGCGGGAGAGCATACAATGAGCAGTTCTTC. Protein sequence: CASSQDVTSGRAYNEQFF.

This rearrangement joins TRBV13 to TRBJ2-7; 9 nucleotides align to TRBD1. V shed 0 bases and J 5 bases; nucleotides not matched to a gene: 17. Germline CDR1 is PRHDT and CDR2 is FYEKMQ (reference sequence). This CDR3 has 19 residues. The CDR3 DNA sequence: TGTGCCAGCAGCTTAGGTTGGGACAGGGAATCTCCATTTCCTAACGAGCAGTACTTC. Translation gives CASSLGWDRESPFPNEQYF.

The J gene is TRBJ2-1, the V gene TRBV6-1, with D possibly called TRBD1 or TRBD2 (7 bases each). Germline assignment: CDR1 MNHNS and CDR2 SASEGT. This CDR3 spans 13 amino acids. V was trimmed by 3 bases and J by 9 bases, leaving 12 bases between them. This chain's CDR3 is CASSEGGGPEQFF. The CDR3 nucleotides are TGTGCCAGCAGTGAGGGAGGGGGCCCTGAGCAGTTCTTC.

This clonotype was seen many times. The chain has TRBV10-3 and TRBJ2-5; 7 nucleotides agree with TRBD1. The CDR3 totals 18 residues. With 6 bases clipped from V and 5 bases from J, the junction kept 21 bases outside the gene matches. Germline V CDR1 and CDR2: ENHRY, SYGVKD. CDR3: CAISDRQGGHRDWETQYF. The CDR3, as DNA: TGTGCCATCAGCGACCGACAGGGTGGCCACAGAGATTGGGAGACCCAGTACTTC.

The genes are TRBV5-1 and TRBJ2-5, with D possibly TRBD1 on 6 matching bases. The length of the CDR3 is 15 residues. V was pared by 0 bases and J by 4 bases, with 13 bases between. The germline V gene encodes CDR1 SGHRS and CDR2 YFSETQ. CDR3 region: CASSLVQGEGETQYF. DNA for the CDR3: TGCGCCAGCAGCTTGGTACAGGGTGAGGGAGAGACCCAGTACTTC. Variable domain in full (rest from reference TRBV5-1 and TRBJ2-5): KAGVTQTPRYLIKTRGQQVTLSCSPISGHRSVSWYQQTPGQGLQFLFEYFSETQRNKGNFPGRFSGRQFSNSRSEMNVSTLELGDSALYLCASSLVQGEGETQYFGPGTRLLVL.

This chain links TRBV29-1 with TRBJ2-5, with 12 bases lining up with TRBD2. The germline V gene encodes CDR1 SQVTM and CDR2 ANQGSEA. J gave up 4 bases and V 5 bases, and 5 bases lay outside the gene matches. This CDR3 spans 14 amino acids. This CDR3 reads CSVRLTSGGETQYF. The CDR3 DNA is TGCAGCGTTCGCCTGACTAGCGGGGGAGAGACCCAGTACTTC.

This clonotype was observed a few times. This chain uses TRBV27 with TRBJ2-1, with TRBD2 matching over 8 bases. The CDR3 consists of 14 residues. V was clipped by 4 bases and J by 7 bases; unmatched bases: 6. Germline V gives CDR1 MNHEY, CDR2 SMNVEV (reference sequence). CDR3 in amino acids: CASSSSGSSNEQFF. The CDR3 DNA sequence: TGTGCCAGCAGTTCCAGCGGGAGTAGTAATGAGCAGTTCTTC.

The CDR3 region is CASSKGTGGEGNNEQFF. The CDR3 bases are TGCGCCAGCAGCAAAGGGACAGGGGGTGAGGGCAACAATGAGCAGTTCTTC. V usage is TRBV4-1 and J usage is TRBJ2-7, with 11 nucleotides matching TRBD1. Near its end, the DNA agrees better with TRBJ2-1, so the J call may be wrong. This CDR3 contains 17 residues. Germline assignment: CDR1 MGHRA and CDR2 YSYEKL.

This clonotype has just a few counts. The gene calls are TRBV7-2 and TRBJ2-6; TRBD1 might be the D (6 bases). The germline V and J ends were trimmed by 5 bases and 1 base, with 12 bases remaining between them. Germline CDR1 and CDR2: SGHTA and FQGNSA. The CDR3 runs 16 residues. CDR3 sequence reads: CASSKLQGSGANVLTF. In nucleotides, the CDR3 is TGTGCCAGCAGCAAGCTACAGGGATCTGGGGCCAACGTCCTGACTTTC.